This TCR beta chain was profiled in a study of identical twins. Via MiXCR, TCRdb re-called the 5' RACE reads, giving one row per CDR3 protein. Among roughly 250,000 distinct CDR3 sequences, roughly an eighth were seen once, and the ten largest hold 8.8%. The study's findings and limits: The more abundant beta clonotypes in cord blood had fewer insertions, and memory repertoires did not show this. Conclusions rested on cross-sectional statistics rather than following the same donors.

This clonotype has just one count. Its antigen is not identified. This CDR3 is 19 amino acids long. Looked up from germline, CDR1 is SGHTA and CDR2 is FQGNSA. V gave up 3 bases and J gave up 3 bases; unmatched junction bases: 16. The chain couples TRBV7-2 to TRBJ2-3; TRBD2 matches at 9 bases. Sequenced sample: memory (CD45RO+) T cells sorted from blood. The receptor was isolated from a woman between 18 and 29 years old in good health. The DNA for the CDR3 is TGTGCCAGCAGCTTCGCGAGCTTCCCCTCTAGCGGGATTACAGATACGCAGTATTTT. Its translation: CASSFASFPSSGITDTQYF.